This TCR beta chain appears in the sequencing data of a study of blood T cell repertoires in COVID-19. The V gene's germline CDR1 is KGHSH and CDR2 LQKENI. With 4 bases removed from V and 1 base from J, the gap between germline ends came to 14 bases. This CDR3 comprises 15 residues. Some clones are missing from TCRdb's copy, which holds only in-frame ones; the method was immunoSEQ multiplex PCR. Counted here are under 200,000 clones, 65% to 85% occurring once; the ten biggest clones make up roughly 2.8%. The chain links TRBV18 to TRBJ2-7, with a weak D call TRBD1 (5 bases). Sample: peripheral blood. The TCR sequence derives from an older woman with acute or convalescent COVID-19. CDR3 region: CASSQVQGSSYEQYF. The CDR3 bases are TGTGCCAGCTCACAGGTCCAGGGTTCATCCTACGAGCAGTACTTC.